The next 21 T cell receptor beta chains were all read from a single sample in a study of CD8+CD57+ T cells in acquired aplastic anemia. Using genomic DNA as the template, TCR beta VDJ and CDR3 profiling was carried out. One entry per CDR3 protein results from TCRdb running MiXCR on the reads. This sample yields 150,000 to 200,000 distinct CDR3 sequences, of which 45% to 50% are seen a single time; under 35% belongs to the top ten. Previously, flow cytometry had revealed CD8+CD57+ cell expansion in the patients chosen for sequencing. Sequencing input: sorted CD4+, CD8+, or CD8+CD57+ T cells (not recorded which) from PBMCs. The receptors shown here come from a human donor with aplastic anemia.

Many counts were recorded for this clonotype. The gene calls are TRBV7-2 and TRBJ1-2; 9 bases agree with TRBD1. This CDR3 has 15 amino acids. The V segment lost 5 bases and the J segment 4 bases; nucleotides outside the gene matches: 8. Germline V lookup: CDR1 SGHTA, CDR2 FQGNSA. CDR3 loop: CASSHWTGDVYGYTF. DNA for the CDR3: TGTGCCAGCAGCCACTGGACAGGGGATGTCTATGGCTACACCTTC.

The J gene is TRBJ1-5, the V gene TRBV19; a weak D match, TRBD1 (5 bases). Germline lookup yields CDR1 LNHDA and CDR2 SQIVND (reference sequence). The CDR3 runs 17 residues. V lost 4 bases and J 1 base, leaving 17 bases between the germline ends. The CDR3 DNA is TGTGCCAGTAGTACCACAGCGGGGGGTGGGAGCAATCAGCCCCAGCATTTT. This gives the protein CASSTTAGGGSNQPQHF.

This clonotype was detected only once. V usage is TRBV9 and J usage is TRBJ2-1; D may match TRBD1 or TRBD2 (5 bases each). Germline V gene sequence: CDR1 SGDLS, CDR2 YYNGEE. The CDR3 is 15 amino acids. Trimming pared 1 base from V and 6 bases from J, leaving 14 bases between. The CDR3 DNA sequence: TGTGCCAGCAGCGTACGAACGGGGACCGGCAATGAGCAGTTCTTC. This gives the protein CASSVRTGTGNEQFF.

With regard to this clonotype: This CDR3 fails to terminate in the conserved phenylalanine or tryptophan, so it likely reflects a read error. The V call is TRBV10-3, the J call TRBJ1-1; no reliable D call. The CDR3 is 14 residues long. V dropped 3 bases and J dropped 1 base, with 9 bases sitting between them. CDR1 is ENHRY and CDR2 is SYGVKD in the germline V gene. Here the CDR3 reads CAISEPYENTEAFL. CDR3 sequence (DNA): TGTGCCATCAGTGAACCTTACGAGAACACTGAAGCTTTCCTT.

The chain has TRBV7-3 and TRBJ2-5; 8 bases are a match to TRBD2. Germline CDR1 SGHTA, CDR2 FQGTGA. V shed 8 bases and J 5 bases; nucleotides not matched to a gene: 7. The CDR3 totals 13 residues. The CDR3 region has the DNA TGTGCCAGCGGAGCGGGAGCGGGGGAGACCCAGTACTTC. Translation: CASGAGAGETQYF.

CDR3 sequence: CASSYYYEQYF. The CDR3 coding sequence is TGTGCCAGCAGTTACTACTACGAGCAGTACTTC. The chain employs TRBV6-5 and TRBJ2-7; unclear D gene. CDR3 size: 11 residues. The V end was cut by 1 base, the J end by 3 bases, with 1 base between. The germline CDR1 and CDR2 sequences are MNHEY and SVGAGI.

This chain uses TRBV5-4 with TRBJ2-3, with 9 positions matching TRBD2. Per the germline V gene, CDR1 is SGHNT and CDR2 is YYREEE (reference sequence). V lost 0 bases and J lost 5; bases outside the gene matches: 4. The CDR3 has 15 amino acids. CDR3 loop: CASSLERGAVDTQYF. CDR3 coding DNA: TGTGCCAGCAGCTTGGAGCGGGGGGCCGTAGATACGCAGTATTTT.

Note on this clonotype: An end of the junction differs from the germline gene, which may be a read error. CDR3 bases: TGTGCCAGCAGCTCAAGAGGACAAGTGGACTATGGCTACGCCTTC. This translates into CASSSRGQVDYGYAF. J is TRBJ1-2 and V is TRBV13; possible D gene TRBD1, 5 bases. Germline V gives CDR1 PRHDT, CDR2 FYEKMQ (reference sequence). The CDR3 contains 15 residues. Looking up the rest from reference TRBV13 and TRBJ1-2 gives the full variable domain: AAGVIQSPRHLIKEKRETATLKCYPIPRHDTVYWYQQGPGQDPQFLISFYEKMQSDKGSIPDRFSAQQFSDYHSELNMSSLELGDSALYFCASSSRGQVDYGYAFGSGTRLTVV.

The chain carries TRBV29-1 and TRBJ2-3, with 9 nucleotides matching TRBD2. With 4 bases clipped from V and 5 bases from J, the junction kept 4 bases outside the gene matches. Germline V gives CDR1 SQVTM, CDR2 ANQGSEA. The CDR3 runs to 13 residues. CDR3 bases: TGCAGCGTTGTTCCAGCGGGAGGAGATACGCAGTATTTT. Residues: CSVVPAGGDTQYF.

This clonotype was observed a few times. The chain joins TRBV9 to TRBJ2-7; D uncertain. Between the trimmed V and J ends, which lost 3 bases and 9 bases, there was a span of 22 bases. Germline-derived CDR1 and CDR2 are SGDLS and YYNGEE. CDR3 length: 15 amino acids. The CDR3 DNA is TGTGCCAGCAGCGCGTCCCTGTCTGGTCGGTCGGGGCAGTACTTC. Amino acids: CASSASLSGRSGQYF.

V gene TRBV24-1 combines with J gene TRBJ1-3; TRBD1 matches at 7 bases. CDR1 KGHDR and CDR2 SFDVKD come from the germline V gene. With 3 bases clipped from V and 2 bases from J, the junction kept 6 bases outside the gene matches. CDR3 size: 16 residues. CDR3 amino acids: CATSDGGQHTGNTIYF. The CDR3 DNA reads TGTGCCACCAGTGATGGGGGACAGCACACTGGAAACACCATATATTTT.

This clonotype was counted a single time. It may be a read error: a sequence one base away is much more abundant. Here the CDR3 reads CASSLQFINYGCTF. For the CDR3, the DNA is TGTGCCAGCAGCTTACAGTTTATCAACTATGGCTGCACCTTC. This chain joins TRBV5-6 and TRBJ1-2; D gene unclear. Germline CDR1 SGHDT, CDR2 YYEEEE. The CDR3 is 14 residues long.

This clonotype has more than one count but fewer than ten. This chain uses TRBV2 with TRBJ1-4; 8 bases map to TRBD1. From germline, CDR1 is SNHLY and CDR2 FYNNEI. Trimming at V came to 5 bases and at J to 5 bases, leaving 4 bases not matched to a gene. The length of the CDR3 is 14 residues. CDR3 protein: CASSKDRENEKLFF. The CDR3 DNA reads as TGTGCCAGCAGTAAGGACAGGGAGAATGAAAAACTGTTTTTT. The variable domain in full, with the rest retrieved from reference TRBV2 and TRBJ1-4, is EPEVTQTPSHQVTQMGQEVILRCVPISNHLYFYWYRQILGQKVEFLVSFYNNEISEKSEIFDDQFSVERPDGSNFTLKIRSTKLEDSAMYFCASSKDRENEKLFFGSGTQLSVL.

As for this clonotype: One base away lies a much larger clone, so this may be a sequencing read error. The V and J genes are TRBV7-9 and TRBJ1-4; no clear D. The length of the CDR3 is 13 residues. CDR1 and CDR2 (germline): SEHNR, FQNEAQ (reference sequence). The CDR3 sequence: CAGSQDLEEKLFF. The CDR3 region has the DNA TGTGCCGGCAGCCAAGATCTGGAGGAAAAACTGTTTTTT.

As regards this clonotype: An end of the junction does not agree with germline; a read error may underlie this. The V gene is TRBV7-9, the J gene TRBJ1-1, with TRBD1 matching over 7 bases. This CDR3 contains 13 residues. From germline, CDR1 is SEHNR and CDR2 FQNEAQ (reference sequence). The CDR3 region is CAGSPTGYTEAFF. Here the CDR3 DNA reads TGTGCCGGCAGCCCGACAGGGTACACTGAAGCTTTCTTT.

At least ten counts were recorded for this clonotype. Lacking the conserved final phenylalanine or tryptophan, this CDR3 likely reflects a read error. Because the CDR3's place on the DNA is in doubt, the DNA is left out and the CDR3 is given as listed by TCRdb. V usage is TRBV5-4 and J usage is TRBJ2-5; no DNA check was done on the table's D call, TRBD1. CDR1 SGHNT and CDR2 YYREEE come from the germline V gene (reference sequence). Including both end residues, the CDR3 is 9 amino acids long. CDR3: CASEARGKL.

A note on this clonotype: A junction end diverges from the germline sequence, so it may reflect a read error. The gene calls are TRBV10-3 and TRBJ1-4; TRBD1 agrees at 9 bases. The CDR3 has 14 residues. Germline V gives CDR1 ENHRY, CDR2 SYGVKD. The CDR3 region has the DNA TGTGCCAGCAGTGGGGGACAGGGTGGTGAAAAACTGTTTTTT. Translating it yields CASSGGQGGEKLFF.

This clonotype was counted at least ten times. The rearrangement links TRBV5-1 to TRBJ1-1, with a possible D match to TRBD1 (5 bases). The CDR3 totals 13 residues. The V gene's germline CDR1 is SGHRS and CDR2 YFSETQ. V was trimmed by 5 bases and J by 5 bases, leaving 13 bases between them. The CDR3 bases are TGCGCCAGCAGACGACTCAGGGATACTGAAGCTTTCTTT. Translation gives CASRRLRDTEAFF. Full variable domain (outside the CDR3, taken from reference TRBV5-1 and TRBJ1-1): KAGVTQTPRYLIKTRGQQVTLSCSPISGHRSVSWYQQTPGQGLQFLFEYFSETQRNKGNFPGRFSGRQFSNSRSEMNVSTLELGDSALYLCASRRLRDTEAFFGQGTRLTVV.

Details on this clonotype: A much larger clone differs from this one at a single base, so this may be a read error. No conserved phenylalanine or tryptophan ends this CDR3, so it is likely a read error. The chain recombines TRBV11-2 with TRBJ2-7, with D hard to call. Trimming removed 4 bases at V and 6 bases at J, with 22 bases between. The CDR3 extends over 16 amino acids. Looked up from germline, CDR1 is SGHAT and CDR2 is FQNNGV. In DNA, the CDR3 is TGTGCCAGCAGCTCGCGAGAAGGCCGACCTTCCGCCGAGCAGTACTCC. Its protein product is CASSSREGRPSAEQYS.

J is TRBJ1-2 and V is TRBV11-2, with a tentative D call TRBD1 (5 bases). This CDR3 contains 14 residues. The germline V gene has CDR1 SGHAT and CDR2 FQNNGV. V was cut by 4 bases and J by 4 bases, with 13 bases left in between. The chain's CDR3 is CASSSLAGGYGYTF. The CDR3 DNA sequence: TGTGCCAGCAGCTCCCTAGCTGGGGGCTATGGCTACACCTTC. Full variable domain (remainder filled in from reference TRBV11-2 and TRBJ1-2): EAGVAQSPRYKIIEKRQSVAFWCNPISGHATLYWYQQILGQGPKLLIQFQNNGVVDDSQLPKDRFSAERLKGVDSTLKIQPAKLEDSAVYLCASSSLAGGYGYTFGSGTRLTVV.

The chain combines TRBV5-1 with TRBJ2-7, with D hard to call. V gave up 4 bases and J gave up 0 bases, with 11 bases separating them. The CDR3 contains 14 residues. Germline V gene lookup returns CDR1 SGHRS and CDR2 YFSETQ. CDR3 nucleotides: TGCGCCAGCAGCAGTGACGGAATCTCCTACGAGCAGTACTTC. Its protein product is CASSSDGISYEQYF.